This T cell receptor (beta chain) came from a study of cytomegalovirus exposure and HLA in healthy donors. Study context: The 550 to 800 first-cohort repertoires and the approximately 130 validation repertoires shared the same platform, a later analysis reported.

Study-level results: Overall, around 150 TCR beta chains were annotated as cytomegalovirus-associated. The dataset shows that most TCR sequences were rare, while some public TCRs occurred in many donors.

As concerns this clone: No antigen is known for it.

Looked up from germline, CDR1 is SGHDN and CDR2 is FVKESK. The CDR3 totals 15 residues. Unmatched junction bases numbered 7, after V lost 4 bases and J lost 3 bases. Libraries were prepared by immunoSEQ multiplex PCR; TCRdb keeps only in-frame clonotypes and omits some of them. This sample has 150,000 to 200,000 clones, with about nine tenths found just once. The sequence came from a woman between 18 and 29 years old in good health and CMV-seropositive. Material for sequencing was PBMCs. J is TRBJ2-7 and V is TRBV14, with 9 bases identical to TRBD1. The CDR3 sequence: CASSLVGTGFYEQYF. The CDR3 bases are TGTGCCAGCAGCCTAGTCGGGACAGGGTTCTACGAGCAGTACTTC.